One and the same sample provided the 5 T cell receptor beta chains below, sequenced in a study of cytomegalovirus exposure and HLA in healthy donors. Researchers ran the PCR with 60 Vbeta and 13 Jbeta primers. The table came from immunoSEQ multiplex PCR; TCRdb's copy has only in-frame clones and leaves some out. The repertoire includes 100,000 to 150,000 clones, around 80% of them detected once, and around 1.8% sits in the top ten. The material sequenced was PBMCs. The receptors were sampled from a woman in her thirties or forties in good health and CMV-seronegative.

CDR3 coding DNA: TGCGCCAGCAGTTCACTTATGGGCGGCTACACCTTC. Its protein product is CASSSLMGGYTF. The chain has TRBV10-2 and TRBJ1-2; unclear D gene. The CDR3 runs to 12 residues. Germline values: CDR1 WSHSY, CDR2 SAAADI. Trimming removed 5 bases at V and 8 bases at J, with 12 bases between.

This clone has just one count. V and J are TRBV9 and TRBJ2-1; TRBD2 agrees at 11 bases. CDR3 length equals 17 residues. The V and J ends lost 4 bases and 2 bases, in that order; junction bases with no gene match: 8. Germline V gene sequence: CDR1 SGDLS, CDR2 YYNGEE. DNA for the CDR3: TGTGCCAGCAGCCTAGGACTAGCGGGTATCCCCTACAATGAGCAGTTCTTC. Residues: CASSLGLAGIPYNEQFF.

This rearrangement joins TRBV6-5 to TRBJ2-4, with a tentative D call TRBD1 (5 bases). In germline, CDR1 is MNHEY, CDR2 SVGAGI. This CDR3 spans 13 amino acids. The germline V and J ends were trimmed by 7 bases and 4 bases, with 11 bases remaining between them. CDR3 sequence (DNA): TGTGCCAGCACCGTCCCAGGGAAAAACATTCAGTACTTC. This codes for CASTVPGKNIQYF.

On this clone itself: The DNA is left out, because the CDR3 cannot be placed on it with certainty; the CDR3 is given as TCRdb lists it. The chain recombines TRBV30 with TRBJ1-2. The CDR3 adds up to 14 amino acids, both ends counted. Germline V gives CDR1 GTSNPN, CDR2 SVGIG (reference sequence). The CDR3 protein is CAWSFLERLRGYTF.

This rearrangement joins TRBV18 to TRBJ2-7; TRBD2 matches at 11 bases. With V trimmed by 4 bases and J by 6 bases, 8 bases remained unmatched. CDR1 is KGHSH, CDR2 LQKENI, per germline. The CDR3 length is 15 residues. The CDR3 DNA reads TGTGCCAGCTCACTAACTAGCGGGAGTCCCCTCGAGCAGTACTTC. Translation gives CASSLTSGSPLEQYF.